The 11 T cell receptor beta chains below all came from one sample that was sequenced in a study of cytomegalovirus exposure and HLA in healthy donors. PCR involved 60 Vbeta and 13 Jbeta primers. Sequencing was performed with immunoSEQ multiplex PCR; in TCRdb, only in-frame clones are kept and a portion is missing. The table for this sample gives 200,000 or so clones. The specimen was PBMCs. The origin of the receptors is a boy aged 10-17 years in good health and CMV-seronegative.

The V gene is TRBV7-2, the J gene TRBJ2-2; 12 bases are shared with TRBD2. With 5 bases clipped from V and 0 bases from J, the junction kept 1 base outside the gene matches. CDR1 and CDR2 from the germline V gene are SGHTA and FQGNSA. This CDR3 contains 16 residues. The CDR3 sequence is CASSPSGGANTGELFF. The CDR3 DNA sequence: TGTGCCAGCAGCCCTAGCGGGGGGGCGAACACCGGGGAGCTGTTTTTT. Drawing the rest from reference TRBV7-2 and TRBJ2-2, the complete variable domain is GAGVSQSPSNKVTEKGKDVELRCDPISGHTALYWYRQSLGQGLEFLIYFQGNSAPDKSGLPSDRFSAERTGGSVSTLTIQRTQQEDSAVYLCASSPSGGANTGELFFGEGSRLTVL.

The chain combines TRBV6-5 with TRBJ1-2, with 7 bases matching TRBD1. Germline V gene lookup returns CDR1 MNHEY and CDR2 SVGAGI. The J segment lost 8 bases and the V segment lost 5 bases, leaving 14 bases of the junction unmatched. This CDR3 is built from 15 residues. CDR3 protein: CASSAYRGGSEGYTF. CDR3 nucleotide sequence: TGTGCCAGCAGTGCATACAGGGGCGGGTCGGAGGGCTACACCTTC.

The chain carries TRBV13 and TRBJ2-7, with D perhaps matching TRBD1 (5 bases). V was pared by 6 bases and J by 2 bases, with 14 bases between. The CDR3 extends over 14 amino acids. The germline V gene encodes CDR1 PRHDT and CDR2 FYEKMQ (reference sequence). The CDR3 DNA reads TGTGCCAGCAGTCCCCCGGACACTCCCTACGAGCAGTACTTC. Translating gives CASSPPDTPYEQYF.

The chain combines TRBV11-3 with TRBJ2-5; 7 bases are shared with TRBD1. Germline trimming cut 1 base from V and 1 base from J; bases unmatched to any gene: 3. CDR3 length: 15 residues. Germline-derived CDR1 and CDR2 are SGHNT and YENEEA. The CDR3, as DNA: TGTGCCAGCAGCTTAGGGGGACAGCTCCAAGAGACCCAGTACTTC. This sequence encodes CASSLGGQLQETQYF.

This sequence joins TRBV4-3 and TRBJ1-5, with TRBD1 as a possible D gene (6 bases). Per germline, CDR1 LGHNA and CDR2 YSLEER. This CDR3 contains 15 residues. The V gene lost 0 bases and the J gene lost 6 bases, with 12 bases spanning the gap. CDR3 protein: CASSQDITGFQPQHF. The CDR3 DNA reads as TGCGCCAGCAGCCAAGATATCACAGGGTTTCAGCCCCAGCATTTT.

The gene calls are TRBV4-1 and TRBJ2-7; the D is unclear. This CDR3 is built from 13 residues. The germline V gene has CDR1 MGHRA and CDR2 YSYEKL. V lost 10 bases to trimming and J lost 3 bases, with 16 bases between them. The CDR3 loop reads CATARLENYEQYF. The CDR3 DNA follows: TGCGCCACCGCCCGCCTGGAGAACTACGAGCAGTACTTC.

The chain joins TRBV30 to TRBJ1-5; D is possibly TRBD1 (6 bases). The CDR3 has 14 residues. CDR1 is GTSNPN and CDR2 is SVGIG in the germline V gene (reference sequence). With 1 base removed from V and 6 bases from J, the gap between germline ends came to 13 bases. In DNA form, the CDR3 reads TGTGCCTGGAGTGGACAGGTATCGTTTCAGCCCCAGCATTTT. Translating it yields CAWSGQVSFQPQHF.

V gene TRBV15 combines with J gene TRBJ2-7; D ambiguous. Looked up from germline, CDR1 is LNHNV and CDR2 is YYDKDF (reference sequence). Trimming took 2 bases from V and 2 from J, leaving 13 bases between them. CDR3 length equals 15 residues. The CDR3 loop reads CATSRNSGRTYEQYF. CDR3 nucleotides: TGTGCCACCAGCAGAAATTCTGGCAGAACCTACGAGCAGTACTTC.

This chain links TRBV7-9 with TRBJ2-5, with 7 bases lining up with TRBD1. Germline trimming cut 2 bases from V and 14 bases from J; bases unmatched to any gene: 11. The CDR3 is made up of 13 amino acids. Germline CDR1 reads SEHNR; CDR2 reads FQNEAQ (reference sequence). The CDR3 is CASSLQQGQGLYF. The CDR3 nucleotides read TGTGCCAGCAGCTTACAACAGGGGCAGGGCCTCTACTTC.

Comments on this clone: Distinct nucleotide sequences in the sample also encode this CDR3. The chain employs TRBV7-2 and TRBJ2-7; 10 bases map to TRBD1. Germline V gene data show CDR1 as SGHTA and CDR2 as FQGNSA. The CDR3 sequence is 14 residues long. Trimming removed 5 bases from V and 4 bases from J; junction bases left unmatched: 5. The CDR3: CASSRDRGEYEQYF. CDR3 nucleotides: TGTGCCAGCAGCCGGGACAGGGGAGAATACGAGCAGTACTTC.

V is TRBV5-1 and J is TRBJ2-7; possibly TRBD2 for D (7 bases). The CDR3 contains 14 residues. V lost 0 bases and J lost 6, with 13 bases in between. The germline V gene has CDR1 SGHRS and CDR2 YFSETQ. Here the CDR3 DNA reads TGCGCCAGCAGCTTGGAGGGGGGGCTGGGCGAGCAGTACTTC. The encoded protein is CASSLEGGLGEQYF.